In its sample, the clone carrying this T cell receptor (beta chain) was seen a few times. Its specificity is not known. Trimming shortened V by 0 bases and J by 3 bases, and 9 bases separated the two germline ends. The CDR3 runs 14 residues. Germline CDR1 reads SGHRS; CDR2 reads YFSETQ. Since all of the isolated RNA was reverse transcribed, expressed TCRB transcripts were what got sequenced. Assay used: immunoSEQ multiplex PCR; TCRdb lists only in-frame clones, some missing. The sample yields hundreds of thousands of clones, roughly 13% seen once. This sample was taken from a study of beta chain features in type 1 diabetes. Findings of the study overall: Comparison showed that naive, central memory and Treg TCRB repertoires appeared more similar among patients than among healthy donors. Type 1 diabetes patients had TCRB CDR3s that were shorter (moderately but significantly so) in all four CD4+ subsets.

Sequenced material: naive CD4+ T cells from blood. The chain carries TRBV5-1 and TRBJ2-5; D might be TRBD1 (6 bases). This TCR came from a man younger than 40 with type 1 diabetes. Here the CDR3 reads CASSLGQVKETQYF. In nucleotides, the CDR3 is TGCGCCAGCAGCTTGGGACAGGTCAAAGAGACCCAGTACTTC.